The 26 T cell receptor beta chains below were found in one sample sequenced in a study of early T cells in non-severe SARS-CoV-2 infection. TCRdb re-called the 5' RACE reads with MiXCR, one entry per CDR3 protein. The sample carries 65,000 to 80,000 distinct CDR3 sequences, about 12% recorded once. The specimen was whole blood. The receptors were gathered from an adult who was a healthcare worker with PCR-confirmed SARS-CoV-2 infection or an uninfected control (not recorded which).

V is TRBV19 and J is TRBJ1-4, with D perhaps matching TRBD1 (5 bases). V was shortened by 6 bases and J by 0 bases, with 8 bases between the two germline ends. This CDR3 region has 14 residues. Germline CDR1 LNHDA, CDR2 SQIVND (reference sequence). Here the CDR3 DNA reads TGTGCCAGTAGACCGACAGCAACTAATGAAAAACTGTTTTTT. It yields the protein CASRPTATNEKLFF.

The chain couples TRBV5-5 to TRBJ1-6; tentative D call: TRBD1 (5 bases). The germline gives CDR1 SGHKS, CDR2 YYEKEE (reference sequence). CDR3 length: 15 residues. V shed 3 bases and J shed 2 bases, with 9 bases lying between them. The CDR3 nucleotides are TGTGCCAGCAGCTCGACGGGGGCCTATAATTCACCCCTCCACTTT. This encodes CASSSTGAYNSPLHF. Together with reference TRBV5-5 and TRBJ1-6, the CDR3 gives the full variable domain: DAGVTQSPTHLIKTRGQQVTLRCSPISGHKSVSWYQQVLGQGPQFIFQYYEKEERGRGNFPDRFSARQFPNYSSELNVNALLLGDSALYLCASSSTGAYNSPLHFGNGTRLTVT.

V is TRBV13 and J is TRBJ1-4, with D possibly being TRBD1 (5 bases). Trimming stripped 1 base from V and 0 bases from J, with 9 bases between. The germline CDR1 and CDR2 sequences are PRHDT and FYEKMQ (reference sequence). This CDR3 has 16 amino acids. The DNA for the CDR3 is TGTGCCAGCAGCTTAGTGGGGGAAGCAACTAATGAAAAACTGTTTTTT. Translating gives CASSLVGEATNEKLFF.

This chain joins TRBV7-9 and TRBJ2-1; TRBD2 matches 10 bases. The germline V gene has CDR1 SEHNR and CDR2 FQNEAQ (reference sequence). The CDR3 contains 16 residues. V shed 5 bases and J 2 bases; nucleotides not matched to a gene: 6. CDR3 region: CASSPGSGGAYNEQFF. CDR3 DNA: TGTGCCAGCAGCCCAGGGAGCGGGGGGGCCTACAATGAGCAGTTCTTC. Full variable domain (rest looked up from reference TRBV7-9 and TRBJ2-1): DTGVSQNPRHKITKRGQNVTFRCDPISEHNRLYWYRQTLGQGPEFLTYFQNEAQLEKSRLLSDRFSAERPKGSFSTLEIQRTEQGDSAMYLCASSPGSGGAYNEQFFGPGTRLTVL.

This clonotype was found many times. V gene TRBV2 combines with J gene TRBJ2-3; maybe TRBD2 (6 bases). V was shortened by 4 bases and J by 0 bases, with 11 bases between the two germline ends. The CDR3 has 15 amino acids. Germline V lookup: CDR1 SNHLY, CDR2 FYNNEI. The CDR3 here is CASSAQSGSTDTQYF. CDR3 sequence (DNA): TGTGCCAGCAGTGCCCAGAGCGGGAGCACAGATACGCAGTATTTT.

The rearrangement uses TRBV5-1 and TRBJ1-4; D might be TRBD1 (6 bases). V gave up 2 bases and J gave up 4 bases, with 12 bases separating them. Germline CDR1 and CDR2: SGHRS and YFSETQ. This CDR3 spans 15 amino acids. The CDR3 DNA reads TGCGCCAGCAGCTTTGACGGACAGAGTAATGAAAAACTGTTTTTT. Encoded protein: CASSFDGQSNEKLFF.

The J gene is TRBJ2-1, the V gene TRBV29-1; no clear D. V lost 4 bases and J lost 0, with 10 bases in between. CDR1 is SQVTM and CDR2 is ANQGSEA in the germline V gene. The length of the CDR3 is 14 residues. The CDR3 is CSVVEDSSYNEQFF. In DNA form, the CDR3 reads TGCAGCGTTGTTGAGGATAGCTCCTACAATGAGCAGTTCTTC.

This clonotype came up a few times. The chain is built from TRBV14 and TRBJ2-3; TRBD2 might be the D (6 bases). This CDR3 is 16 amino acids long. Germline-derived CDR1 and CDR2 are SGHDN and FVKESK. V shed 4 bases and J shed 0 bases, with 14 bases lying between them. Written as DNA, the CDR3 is TGTGCCAGCAGCCCCAGATCTAGCGCAAGCACAGATACGCAGTATTTT. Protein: CASSPRSSASTDTQYF. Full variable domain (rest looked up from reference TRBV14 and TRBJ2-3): EAGVTQFPSHSVIEKGQTVTLRCDPISGHDNLYWYRRVMGKEIKFLLHFVKESKQDESGMPNNRFLAERTGGTYSTLKVQPAELEDSGVYFCASSPRSSASTDTQYFGPGTRLTVL.

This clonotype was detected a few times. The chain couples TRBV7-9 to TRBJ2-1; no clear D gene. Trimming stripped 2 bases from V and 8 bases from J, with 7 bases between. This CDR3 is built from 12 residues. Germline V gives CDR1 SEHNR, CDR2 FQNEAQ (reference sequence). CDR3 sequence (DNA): TGTGCCAGCAGCTTACCCCCCTATGAGCAGTTCTTC. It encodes CASSLPPYEQFF.

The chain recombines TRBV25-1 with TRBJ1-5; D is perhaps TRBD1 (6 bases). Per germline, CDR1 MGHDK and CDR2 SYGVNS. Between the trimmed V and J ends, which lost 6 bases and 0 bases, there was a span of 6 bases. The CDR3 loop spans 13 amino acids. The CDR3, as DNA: TGTGCCAGCAGACAGGGTAGCAATCAGCCCCAGCATTTT. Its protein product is CASRQGSNQPQHF.

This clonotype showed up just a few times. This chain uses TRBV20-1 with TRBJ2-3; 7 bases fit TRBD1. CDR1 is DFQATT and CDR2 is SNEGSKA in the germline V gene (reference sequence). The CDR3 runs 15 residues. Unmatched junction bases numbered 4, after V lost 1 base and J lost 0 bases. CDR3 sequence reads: CSARAPGQSTDTQYF. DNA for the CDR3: TGCAGTGCTAGAGCCCCGGGACAGAGCACAGATACGCAGTATTTT.

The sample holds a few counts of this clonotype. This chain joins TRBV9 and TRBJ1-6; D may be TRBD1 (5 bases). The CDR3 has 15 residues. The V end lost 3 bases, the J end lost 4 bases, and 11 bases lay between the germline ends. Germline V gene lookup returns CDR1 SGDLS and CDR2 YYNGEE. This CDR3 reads CASSAGGGYNSPLHF. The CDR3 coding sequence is TGTGCCAGCAGCGCGGGCGGGGGATATAATTCACCCCTCCACTTT. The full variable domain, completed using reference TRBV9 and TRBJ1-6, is DSGVTQTPKHLITATGQRVTLRCSPRSGDLSVYWYQQSLDQGLQFLIQYYNGEERAKGNILERFSAQQFPDLHSELNLSSLELGDSALYFCASSAGGGYNSPLHFGNGTRLTVT.

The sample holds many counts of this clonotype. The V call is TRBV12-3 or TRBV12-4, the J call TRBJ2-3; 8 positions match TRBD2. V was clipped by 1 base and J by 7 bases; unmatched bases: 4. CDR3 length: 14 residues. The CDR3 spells CASSLGGGLNTQYF. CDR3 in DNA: TGTGCCAGCAGTTTAGGCGGGGGGCTAAATACGCAGTATTTT.

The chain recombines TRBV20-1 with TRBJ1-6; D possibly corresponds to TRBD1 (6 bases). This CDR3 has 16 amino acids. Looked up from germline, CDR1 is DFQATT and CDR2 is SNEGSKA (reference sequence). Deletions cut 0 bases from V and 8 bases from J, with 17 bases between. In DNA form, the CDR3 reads TGCAGTGCTAGAGATCCTCCACAGGGAGGCGATTCACCCCTCCACTTT. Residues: CSARDPPQGGDSPLHF.

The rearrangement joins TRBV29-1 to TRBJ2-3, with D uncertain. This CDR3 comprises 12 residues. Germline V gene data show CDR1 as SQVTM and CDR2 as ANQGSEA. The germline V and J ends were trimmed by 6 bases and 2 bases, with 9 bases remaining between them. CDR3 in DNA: TGCAGCGTCGCTACTTCCACAGATACGCAGTATTTT. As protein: CSVATSTDTQYF.

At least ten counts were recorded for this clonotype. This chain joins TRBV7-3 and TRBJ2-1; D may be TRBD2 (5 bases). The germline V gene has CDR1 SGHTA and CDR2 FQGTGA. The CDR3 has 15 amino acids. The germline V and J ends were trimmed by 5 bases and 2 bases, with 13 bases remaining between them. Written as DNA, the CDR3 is TGTGCCAGCAGCGGAGGTGGCGGTGCCTACAATGAGCAGTTCTTC. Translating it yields CASSGGGGAYNEQFF.

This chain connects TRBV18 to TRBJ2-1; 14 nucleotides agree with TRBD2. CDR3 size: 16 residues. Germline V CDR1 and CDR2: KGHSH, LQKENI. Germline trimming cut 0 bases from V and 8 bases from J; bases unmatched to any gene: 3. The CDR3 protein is CASSPPGLAGGDEQFF. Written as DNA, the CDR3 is TGTGCCAGCTCACCACCCGGACTAGCGGGAGGCGATGAGCAGTTCTTC.

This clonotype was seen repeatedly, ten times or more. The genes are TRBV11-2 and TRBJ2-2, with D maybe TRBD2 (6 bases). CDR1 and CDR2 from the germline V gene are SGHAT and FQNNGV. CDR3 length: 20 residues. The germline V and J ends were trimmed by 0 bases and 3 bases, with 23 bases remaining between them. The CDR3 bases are TGTGCCAGCAGCTTAGATAAGGGGACGGAGGGTCGCGGTGACACCGGGGAGCTGTTTTTT. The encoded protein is CASSLDKGTEGRGDTGELFF.

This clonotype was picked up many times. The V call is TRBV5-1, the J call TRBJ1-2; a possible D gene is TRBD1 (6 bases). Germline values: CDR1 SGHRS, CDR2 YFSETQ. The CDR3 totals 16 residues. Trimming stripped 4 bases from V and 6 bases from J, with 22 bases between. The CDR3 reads CASSRTGQGNVNGYTF. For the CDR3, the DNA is TGCGCCAGCAGCCGCACCGGTCAGGGGAACGTGAATGGCTACACCTTC.

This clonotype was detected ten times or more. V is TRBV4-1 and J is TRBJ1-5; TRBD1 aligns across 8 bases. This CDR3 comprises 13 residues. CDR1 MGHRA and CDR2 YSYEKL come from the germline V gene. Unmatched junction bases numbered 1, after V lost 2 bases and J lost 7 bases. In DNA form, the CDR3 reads TGCGCCAGCAGCCAAAGGACAGGGCAGCCCCAGCATTTT. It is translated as CASSQRTGQPQHF.

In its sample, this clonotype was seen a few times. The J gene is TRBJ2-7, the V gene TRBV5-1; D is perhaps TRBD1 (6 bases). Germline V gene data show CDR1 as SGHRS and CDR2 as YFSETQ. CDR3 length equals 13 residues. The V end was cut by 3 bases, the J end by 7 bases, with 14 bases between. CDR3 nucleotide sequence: TGCGCCAGCAGCTCTGGACAGACTACGGAGCAGTACTTC. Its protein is CASSSGQTTEQYF.

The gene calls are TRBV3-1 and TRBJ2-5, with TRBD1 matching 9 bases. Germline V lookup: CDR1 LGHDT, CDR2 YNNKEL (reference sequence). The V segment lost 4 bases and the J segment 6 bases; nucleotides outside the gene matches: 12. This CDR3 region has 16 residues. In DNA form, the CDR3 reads TGTGCCAGCAGCCTGACCGGGACAGGGAGTAGGAAGACCCAGTACTTC. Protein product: CASSLTGTGSRKTQYF.

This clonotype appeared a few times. The CDR3 loop is CASREGGNIQYF. CDR3 sequence (DNA): TGTGCCAGCAGAGAGGGAGGAAACATTCAGTACTTC. The genes are TRBV12-3 or TRBV12-4 and TRBJ2-4, with D perhaps TRBD2 (6 bases). The CDR3 spans 12 residues. The V and J ends lost 6 bases and 6 bases respectively, with 9 bases between them.

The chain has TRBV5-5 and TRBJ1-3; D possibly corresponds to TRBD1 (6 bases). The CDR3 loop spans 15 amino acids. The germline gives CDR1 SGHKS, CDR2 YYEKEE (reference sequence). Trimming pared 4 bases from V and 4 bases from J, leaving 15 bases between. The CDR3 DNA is TGTGCCAGCAGCATGATCACAGGGTTCGGAAACACCATATATTTT. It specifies CASSMITGFGNTIYF. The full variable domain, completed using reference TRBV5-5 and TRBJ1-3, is DAGVTQSPTHLIKTRGQQVTLRCSPISGHKSVSWYQQVLGQGPQFIFQYYEKEERGRGNFPDRFSARQFPNYSSELNVNALLLGDSALYLCASSMITGFGNTIYFGEGSWLTVV.

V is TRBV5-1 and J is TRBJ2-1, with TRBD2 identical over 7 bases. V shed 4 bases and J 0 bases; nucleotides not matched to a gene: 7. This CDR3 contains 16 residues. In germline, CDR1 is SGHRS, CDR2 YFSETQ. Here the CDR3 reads CASSLLAASSYNEQFF. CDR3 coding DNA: TGCGCCAGCAGCCTCCTAGCGGCTAGCTCCTACAATGAGCAGTTCTTC.

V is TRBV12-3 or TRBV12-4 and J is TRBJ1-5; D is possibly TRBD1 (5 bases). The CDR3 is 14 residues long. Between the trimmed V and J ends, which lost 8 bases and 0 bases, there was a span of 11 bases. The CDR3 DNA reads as TGTGCCAGCGGGGACTACTATAGCAATCAGCCCCAGCATTTT. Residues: CASGDYYSNQPQHF.